The clone carrying this T cell receptor (beta chain) was seen only a few times. This sample was taken from a study of blood T cell repertoires in COVID-19. Per the original methods: Estimated nucleated cell counts came from reference gene primer amplification. Libraries were prepared by immunoSEQ multiplex PCR; TCRdb keeps only in-frame clonotypes and omits some of them. V, J and clone size are taken as reported in that table, and D and trimming were inferred from the DNA itself. The data contain about 190,000 clones, about 88% of them singletons. Germline assignment: CDR1 KGHDR and CDR2 SFDVKD. Trimming removed 9 bases from V and 2 bases from J, with 6 bases in between. The CDR3 extends over 11 amino acids.

Sequencing used peripheral blood. The chain is built from TRBV24-1 and TRBJ1-2; D unclear. The clonotype originates from a woman between 35 and 50 years old who had recovered from COVID-19. The CDR3 DNA is TGTGCCACCTCAAAAAACTATGGCTACACCTTC. Its protein product is CATSKNYGYTF.